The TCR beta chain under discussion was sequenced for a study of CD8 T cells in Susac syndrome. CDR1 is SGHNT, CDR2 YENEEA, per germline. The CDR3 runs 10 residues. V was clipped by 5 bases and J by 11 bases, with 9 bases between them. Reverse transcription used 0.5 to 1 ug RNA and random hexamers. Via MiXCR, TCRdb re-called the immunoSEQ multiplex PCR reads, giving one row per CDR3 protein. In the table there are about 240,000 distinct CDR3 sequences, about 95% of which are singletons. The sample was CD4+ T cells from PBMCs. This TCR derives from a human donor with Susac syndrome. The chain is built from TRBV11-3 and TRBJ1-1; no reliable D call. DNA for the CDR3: TGTGCCAGCAGCGGAACTCTGGCTTTCTTT. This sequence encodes CASSGTLAFF.